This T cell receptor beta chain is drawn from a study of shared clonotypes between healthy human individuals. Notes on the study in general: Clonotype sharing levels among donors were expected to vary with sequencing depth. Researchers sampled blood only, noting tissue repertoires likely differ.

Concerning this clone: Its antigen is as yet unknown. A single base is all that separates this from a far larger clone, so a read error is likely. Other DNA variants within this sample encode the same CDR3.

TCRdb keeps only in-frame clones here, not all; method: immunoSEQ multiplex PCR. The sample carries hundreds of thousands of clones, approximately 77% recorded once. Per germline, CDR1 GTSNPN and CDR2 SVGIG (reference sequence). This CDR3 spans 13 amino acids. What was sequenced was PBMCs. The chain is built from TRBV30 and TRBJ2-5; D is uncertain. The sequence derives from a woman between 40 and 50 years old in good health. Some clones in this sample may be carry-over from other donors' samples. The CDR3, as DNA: TGCGCCTGGAGTGATTTAGATAGGGAGACCCAGTACTTC. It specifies CAWSDLDRETQYF.